One sample yielded the 25 T cell receptor beta chains listed below, sequenced in a study of response to subunit inactivated influenza vaccine. TCRdb re-derived calls from the RT-PCR reads in MiXCR, one entry per CDR3 protein. Here the sample spans a few hundred thousand distinct CDR3 sequences, 22% being singletons. This specimen consisted of PBMCs from blood, obtained 21 months after vaccination. The receptors here all came from a man between 50 and 69 years old who received an inactivated influenza vaccine.

This clonotype was picked up a small number of times. J is TRBJ1-3 and V is TRBV9; possible D gene TRBD1, 6 bases. Per the germline V gene, CDR1 is SGDLS and CDR2 is YYNGEE. This CDR3 has 15 amino acids. Trimming pared 0 bases from V and 2 bases from J, leaving 9 bases between. CDR3 in amino acids: CASSVAGGPGNTIYF. The CDR3 region has the DNA TGTGCCAGCAGCGTAGCGGGGGGCCCTGGAAACACCATATATTTT.

This rearrangement joins TRBV6-1 to TRBJ1-3; unclear D gene. Trimming cost V 9 bases and J 4 bases, with 13 bases left between them. The CDR3 extends over 13 amino acids. The germline CDR1 and CDR2 sequences are MNHNS and SASEGT. The CDR3: CARGCRSGNTIYF. In nucleotides, the CDR3 is TGTGCCAGGGGGTGCCGGTCCGGAAACACCATATATTTT.

This rearrangement joins TRBV7-2 to TRBJ2-3; unclear D gene. The CDR3 runs 14 residues. V was cut by 1 base and J by 0 bases, with 5 bases left in between. Germline-derived CDR1 and CDR2 are SGHTA and FQGNSA. CDR3 nucleotide sequence: TGTGCCAGCAGCTTAGTACCGAGCACAGATACGCAGTATTTT. Translation gives CASSLVPSTDTQYF.

The CDR3 coding sequence is TGTGCCACCGACCTCGATAGCGGAGGTTGGGAGACCCAGTACTTC. This encodes CATDLDSGGWETQYF. The chain links TRBV6-2 or TRBV6-3 to TRBJ2-5; tentative D call: TRBD2 (6 bases). CDR1 is MNHEY, CDR2 SVGEGT, per germline. V was clipped by 10 bases and J by 5 bases, with 23 bases between them. The length of the CDR3 is 15 residues.

This clonotype was detected only a few times. The chain recombines TRBV6-5 with TRBJ2-3; 11 nucleotides line up with TRBD2. This CDR3 contains 15 residues. J gave up 2 bases and V 4 bases, and 2 bases lay outside the gene matches. CDR1 MNHEY and CDR2 SVGAGI come from the germline V gene. The CDR3 region has the DNA TGTGCCAGCAGTTTAGCGGGGGGGCCCACAGATACGCAGTATTTT. This translates into CASSLAGGPTDTQYF.

The rearrangement links TRBV20-1 to TRBJ1-5, with D possibly being TRBD1 (5 bases). Germline lookup yields CDR1 DFQATT and CDR2 SNEGSKA (reference sequence). The V gene lost 0 bases and the J gene lost 6 bases, with 15 bases spanning the gap. The CDR3 totals 15 residues. In DNA form, the CDR3 reads TGCAGTGCTAGAGAAGCGGGGGAATTGGCTCAGCCCCAGCATTTT. It encodes CSAREAGELAQPQHF.

This clonotype was detected many times. The V and J genes are TRBV6-1 and TRBJ1-1; 8 nucleotides match TRBD1. The CDR3 length is 13 residues. The germline CDR1 and CDR2 sequences are MNHNS and SASEGT. V shed 9 bases, J shed 5 bases, and the junction held 8 bases outside the gene matches. As DNA, the CDR3 is TGTGCCAGTCACGGGACAGGTCGGACTGAAGCTTTCTTT. Its protein product is CASHGTGRTEAFF.

This clonotype occurred a few times. The chain couples TRBV29-1 to TRBJ1-1; a weak D match, TRBD1 (5 bases). Germline-derived CDR1 and CDR2 are SQVTM and ANQGSEA. The CDR3 is 11 residues long. DNA of the CDR3: TGCATACTCAGGGAGAACACTGAAGCTTTCTTT. As protein: CILRENTEAFF.

This rearrangement joins TRBV7-2 to TRBJ1-1, with D possibly TRBD1 on 5 matching bases. The CDR3 is 15 amino acids. The germline V gene encodes CDR1 SGHTA and CDR2 FQGNSA. V was trimmed by 5 bases and J by 1 base, leaving 14 bases between them. CDR3 loop: CASSARQNTNTEAFF. In DNA, the CDR3 is TGTGCCAGCAGCGCCAGACAGAACACGAACACTGAAGCTTTCTTT.

This clonotype was counted at least ten times. The chain is built from TRBV7-2 and TRBJ2-7, with TRBD2 matching 8 bases. Germline values: CDR1 SGHTA, CDR2 FQGNSA. V dropped 0 bases and J dropped 0; count of bases not matched to a gene: 7. The CDR3 is made up of 17 amino acids. CDR3 amino acids: CASSLALIGGGSYEQYF. CDR3 DNA: TGTGCCAGCAGCTTAGCGCTAATCGGGGGGGGCTCCTACGAGCAGTACTTC.

V gene TRBV6-1 combines with J gene TRBJ1-5; 7 positions agree with TRBD1. CDR1 is MNHNS, CDR2 SASEGT, per germline. CDR3 length: 14 amino acids. V dropped 6 bases and J dropped 6; count of bases not matched to a gene: 8. The chain's CDR3 is CASSLQGMGQPQHF. CDR3 nucleotides: TGTGCCAGCAGCCTACAGGGGATGGGTCAGCCCCAGCATTTT.

A few counts support this clonotype. The chain carries TRBV20-1 and TRBJ2-3; TRBD2 aligns across 7 bases. CDR3 length: 14 amino acids. Unmatched junction bases numbered 6, after V lost 6 bases and J lost 0 bases. Germline CDR1 DFQATT, CDR2 SNEGSKA (reference sequence). The CDR3 bases are TGCAGTGCCGGACTAGTGCACAGCACAGATACGCAGTATTTT. This sequence encodes CSAGLVHSTDTQYF.

This clonotype was counted between two and nine times. The chain has TRBV7-2 and TRBJ2-3, with unresolved D. Trimming removed 2 bases at V and 2 bases at J, with 8 bases between. The germline CDR1 and CDR2 sequences are SGHTA and FQGNSA. This CDR3 spans 14 amino acids. The CDR3 here is CASSLFGYTDTQYF. The DNA of the CDR3 is TGTGCCAGCAGCTTATTCGGCTACACAGATACGCAGTATTTT.

The rearrangement joins TRBV18 to TRBJ1-3, with TRBD1 identical over 8 bases. V shed 3 bases, J shed 1 base, and the junction held 8 bases outside the gene matches. Germline CDR1 and CDR2: KGHSH and LQKENI. The CDR3 has 17 residues. CDR3 region: CASSPIQGATSGNTIYF. DNA of the CDR3: TGTGCCAGCTCACCGATTCAGGGGGCCACATCTGGAAACACCATATATTTT.

The V gene is TRBV4-1, the J gene TRBJ2-3; TRBD2 matches at 13 bases. The CDR3 length is 17 residues. V was clipped by 5 bases and J by 0 bases; unmatched bases: 5. Germline V gives CDR1 MGHRA, CDR2 YSYEKL. The CDR3 nucleotides are TGCGCCAGCAGCTTGGGACTAGCGGGGTCTAGCACAGATACGCAGTATTTT. Translated: CASSLGLAGSSTDTQYF.

This clonotype was picked up a small number of times. The chain employs TRBV12-3 or TRBV12-4 and TRBJ1-4; D uncertain. Trimming removed 5 bases from V and 6 bases from J, with 10 bases in between. The CDR3 has 13 amino acids. The CDR3 DNA follows: TGTGCCAGCAGTCTCGGGGAGGATGAAAAACTGTTTTTT. Protein sequence: CASSLGEDEKLFF.

The CDR3 nucleotides read TGTGCCAGCAGACCCAACAGGTCGGGCACTGAAGCTTTCTTT. Encoded protein: CASRPNRSGTEAFF. The chain carries TRBV2 and TRBJ1-1; tentative D call: TRBD1 (5 bases). The length of the CDR3 is 14 residues. V was shortened by 6 bases and J by 4 bases, with 15 bases between the two germline ends. CDR1 is SNHLY, CDR2 FYNNEI, per germline.

This clonotype has only one observation. The chain recombines TRBV12-3 or TRBV12-4 with TRBJ2-7; TRBD2 agrees at 13 bases. The length of the CDR3 is 17 residues. V gave up 5 bases and J gave up 0 bases; unmatched junction bases: 7. CDR3 bases: TGTGCCAGCAGTCGACTAGCGGGGGGCCCCTCCTCCTACGAGCAGTACTTC. It encodes CASSRLAGGPSSYEQYF.

V gene TRBV12-3 or TRBV12-4 combines with J gene TRBJ2-2, with D perhaps TRBD1 or TRBD2 (5 bases each). V gave up 6 bases and J gave up 2 bases, with 13 bases separating them. The CDR3 runs to 15 residues. The CDR3 region has the DNA TGTGCCAGCAGGGCCGGGACGGATAACACCGGGGAGCTGTTTTTT. This translates into CASRAGTDNTGELFF.

The chain uses TRBV12-3 or TRBV12-4 and TRBJ2-7; 8 bases fit TRBD1. The V and J ends lost 4 bases and 4 bases, in that order; junction bases with no gene match: 9. The CDR3 is 15 amino acids. This CDR3 reads CASSSSGTGKYEQYF. The CDR3 DNA reads as TGTGCCAGCAGTTCCTCCGGGACAGGAAAGTACGAGCAGTACTTC.

Only a few counts were recorded for this clonotype. The chain carries TRBV27 and TRBJ1-1; the match to TRBD1 covers 8 bases. Germline trimming cut 5 bases from V and 6 bases from J; bases unmatched to any gene: 8. The CDR3 is 14 amino acids. CDR1 MNHEY and CDR2 SMNVEV come from the germline V gene (reference sequence). CDR3 protein: CASSPQGVRAEAFF. Written as DNA, the CDR3 is TGTGCCAGCAGTCCACAGGGGGTCAGGGCTGAAGCTTTCTTT.

This clonotype was counted only a few times. This rearrangement joins TRBV25-1 to TRBJ2-7; 7 bases fit TRBD1. Germline V lookup: CDR1 MGHDK, CDR2 SYGVNS. The CDR3 contains 15 residues. The V gene end was trimmed by 6 bases and the J gene end by 1 base; junction bases not matched to a gene: 9. CDR3 sequence reads: CASRSDRDRSYEQYF. In DNA, the CDR3 is TGTGCCAGCAGATCTGACAGGGATAGATCCTACGAGCAGTACTTC.

The chain carries TRBV12-3 or TRBV12-4 and TRBJ1-1, with TRBD1 as a possible D gene (6 bases). This CDR3 has 15 residues. V was pared by 3 bases and J by 0 bases, with 11 bases between. The CDR3 loop reads CASSFGAGVNTEAFF. In DNA, the CDR3 is TGTGCCAGCAGTTTCGGGGCAGGGGTGAACACTGAAGCTTTCTTT.

V gene TRBV20-1 combines with J gene TRBJ1-2, with D maybe TRBD1 (5 bases). From germline, CDR1 is DFQATT and CDR2 SNEGSKA (reference sequence). The CDR3 has 12 residues. V lost 1 base to trimming and J lost 5 bases, with 8 bases between them. CDR3: CSARAGTYGYTF. The CDR3 coding sequence is TGCAGTGCTAGAGCCGGGACTTATGGCTACACCTTC.

This clonotype has a handful of counts. The V call is TRBV20-1, the J call TRBJ2-1; D possibly corresponds to TRBD2 (6 bases). The V gene lost 4 bases and the J gene lost 0 bases, with 10 bases spanning the gap. This CDR3 has 14 amino acids. Germline V CDR1 and CDR2: DFQATT, SNEGSKA (reference sequence). The CDR3 is CSATSASSYNEQFF. CDR3 nucleotide sequence: TGCAGTGCTACTAGCGCCAGCTCCTACAATGAGCAGTTCTTC.